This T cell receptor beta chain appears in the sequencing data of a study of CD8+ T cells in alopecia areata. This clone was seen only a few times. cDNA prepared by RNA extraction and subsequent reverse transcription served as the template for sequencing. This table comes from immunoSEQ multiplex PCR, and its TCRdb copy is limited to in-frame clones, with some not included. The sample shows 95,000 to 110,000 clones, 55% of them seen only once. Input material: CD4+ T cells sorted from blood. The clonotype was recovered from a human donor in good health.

The CDR3 spells CASSDQAISGNTIYF. For the CDR3, the DNA is TGTGCCAGCAGTGACCAGGCAATCTCTGGAAACACCATATATTTT. The chain has TRBV2 and TRBJ1-3; no firm D call. In germline, CDR1 is SNHLY, CDR2 FYNNEI. The V and J ends lost 3 bases and 0 bases respectively, with 9 bases between them. This CDR3 region has 15 residues.